This T cell receptor (beta chain) comes out of a study of technical replicates of blood from a few donors. The repertoire was sequenced with immunoSEQ multiplex PCR; TCRdb's copy has only in-frame clones and lacks some. The sample contains roughly 76,000 clones, just under 95% of which appear only once. Germline values: CDR1 SGHRS, CDR2 YFSETQ. Trimming took 4 bases from V and 2 from J, leaving 12 bases between them. The CDR3 has 14 amino acids. V gene TRBV5-1 combines with J gene TRBJ2-5; tentative D call: TRBD2 (7 bases). The specimen was T cells isolated from PBMCs. This TCR derives from a human donor in good health. The CDR3, as DNA: TGCGCCAGCAGCGGCAGGGGAGGGCAAGAGACCCAGTACTTC. Residues: CASSGRGGQETQYF.